This T cell receptor beta chain was sequenced in a study of T cells in Graves' hyperthyroidism and ophthalmopathy (dated by TCRdb to the late 2010s). The study in broad terms: Peripheral blood was collected at initial diagnosis, before any treatment. To identify TCR V-J signatures that set the groups apart, the researchers used a discovery cohort of 100 patients, made up of roughly 45 with Graves' ophthalmopathy and some 56 with stable Graves' hyperthyroidism. Prospective prediction of ophthalmopathy was tested in an independent validation cohort consisting of some 18 hyperthyroidism patients and approximately 16 patients who later progressed to ophthalmopathy. The 100 or so discovery patients were divided at random into training and test sets in a 7:3 ratio. Thyroid tissue and blood T-cell repertoires from about six Graves' hyperthyroidism patients were also compared in the study. Once sampling was done, hyperthyroidism patients were given methimazole at a starting dose of 30 mg daily, whereas ophthalmopathy patients were given high-dose intravenous methylprednisolone. According to the paper, TCR Vbeta CDR3 sequencing was carried out on over 130 peripheral blood samples, which came from fewer than 50 ophthalmopathy, around 74 hyperthyroidism and about 17 progressor patients. Points the paper makes about the study in general: In validation, the model predicted progression to ophthalmopathy a median of about 6.5 months before onset, with about 70% sensitivity and 72.22% specificity. Sample size was not statistically predetermined, and investigators were not blinded to group allocation. A model built on a 13 V-J signature distinguished ophthalmopathy from stable hyperthyroidism, reaching roughly 88% sensitivity and 81.08% specificity in cross-validation and 80%/75% in testing. Most expanded thyroid clonotypes (frequency above 0.001) were also found in blood, which suggests that blood repertoires may mirror thyroid immune responses.

TCR beta CDR3 regions were amplified from RNA transcripts. The TCR CDR3 was subjected to a first round of RT-PCR using the HTBI primer set and the Qiagen OneStep RT-PCR kit. Libraries were constructed in a second round of multiplex PCR, after which size selection and purification were performed. Paired-end sequencing of the libraries was performed with 100 bp reads on an Illumina HiSeq2000. In the source study's methods: SOAPnuke was used to process the raw data, throwing out any read that contained adapters or uncalled bases, had a mean Phred below 15, or lacked an exact constant-primer or identifier match. High-quality paired reads were merged with COPE v1.2.5, and unique nucleotide sequences were defined as clonotypes. Clonotypes were aligned to IMGT TRBV, TRBD and TRBJ reference segments using MiTCR v1.1. The analysis was restricted to V-J combinations with a frequency above 0.0001, which together covered about 99% of the repertoires. The TCS score was defined as F50 (clonal expansion) divided by E x V (chaos), with BLOSUM62-based TCRdist calculated between CDR3 peptides within each V-J. Welch's t-statistics and random forest reduced around 550 V-J features to 13, which were used in a naive Bayes classifier (R e1071). The raw public reads went through TCRdb reprocessing: fastp at Q25, MiXCR clone calling, in-frame beta chains kept. Each record represents a unique CDR3 protein, reported with the most common genes and DNA among its rows. These V and J calls derive from TCRdb rather than the authors' analysis. This sample gives nearly 600,000 distinct CDR3 sequences in total; 14% of them show up just once. Jointly, the top ten make up 7% to 9% of the sample.

This clonotype was picked up many times. The antigen it recognizes is unknown. Base qualities were left out, and no much larger clone turns up one base away. Ophthalmopathy patients had moderately to severely active disease, Clinical Activity Score of at least 3, NOSPECS grade of at least 4, and duration under 3 months. Exclusion was applied to patients with uncontrolled infections, other autoimmune diseases, pregnancy or lactation. Clinical symptoms, serum thyroxine and TRAb, thyroid ultrasound, and orbital computed tomography formed the basis for the diagnoses. PBMCs were isolated from 7.5 to 10 ml of fresh peripheral blood by Ficoll-Paque density gradient centrifugation. Trizol reagent was used to extract total RNA, and RNA quality was then checked on an Agilent 2100 Bioanalyzer. The CDR3 has 16 amino acids, counting the end cysteine and phenylalanine. Just the 48-base CDR3 DNA is kept, in frame starting at base 1. The junction shows trimming of 3 bases on V and 5 bases on J, plus 18 bases between the germline ends. According to the germline V gene, CDR1 reads SGHVS and CDR2 reads FNYEAQ.

What was sequenced was blood. The receptor comes from a woman aged 18-29 years with Graves' ophthalmopathy. The chain employs TRBV7-6 and TRBJ2-3; a tentative D call is TRBD2 (5 bases match). CDR3 loop: CASSLEVAPTRDTQYF. At the DNA level, the sequence is TGTGCCAGCAGCTTGGAGGTGGCCCCTACCCGAGATACGCAGTATTTT.